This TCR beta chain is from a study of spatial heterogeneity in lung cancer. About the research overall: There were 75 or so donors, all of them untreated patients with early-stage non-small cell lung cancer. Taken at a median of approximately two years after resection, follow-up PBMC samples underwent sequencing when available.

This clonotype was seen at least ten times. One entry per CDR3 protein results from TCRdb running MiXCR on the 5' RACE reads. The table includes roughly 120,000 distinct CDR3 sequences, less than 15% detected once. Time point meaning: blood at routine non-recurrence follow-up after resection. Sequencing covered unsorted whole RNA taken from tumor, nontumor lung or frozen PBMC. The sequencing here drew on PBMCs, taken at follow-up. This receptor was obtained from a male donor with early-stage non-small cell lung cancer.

The CDR3 loop is CASSYLNYGYTF. CDR3 sequence (DNA): TGTGCCAGCAGCTACCTCAACTATGGCTACACCTTC. The chain couples TRBV5-8 to TRBJ1-2; the D is unclear. V lost 3 bases, J lost 2 bases, and 5 bases lay in between. The CDR3 covers 12 residues. The germline V gene encodes CDR1 SGHTS and CDR2 YDEGEE.